This T cell receptor beta chain originates from a study of T cells in Graves' hyperthyroidism and ophthalmopathy. RNA transcripts served as the template for amplifying TCR beta CDR3 regions. The HTBI primer set served for first-round RT-PCR of the TCR CDR3. TCRdb re-called the multiplex PCR reads through MiXCR, storing one row per CDR3 protein. The table includes 500,000 to 700,000 distinct CDR3 sequences, over 15% detected once. The sample holds a few counts of this clonotype. Hyperthyroidism in the patients, aged 18 to 65, was newly diagnosed and under 2 months in duration. Diagnosis rested on symptoms, serum thyroxine and TRAb, thyroid ultrasound, and orbital computed tomography. The CDR3 loop spans 17 amino acids. Trimming took off 4 bases at V and 2 bases at J, with 14 bases between the two ends. Germline CDR1 reads KGHDR; CDR2 reads SFDVKD.

Sequenced material: blood. This rearrangement joins TRBV24-1 to TRBJ2-6; D is unclear. This TCR was recovered from a woman aged 18 to 35 with Graves' hyperthyroidism. The CDR3 DNA reads TGTGCCACCAGTGAAACTCTTACAGAGACTGGGGCCAACGTCCTGACTTTC. This sequence encodes CATSETLTETGANVLTF.